This T cell receptor beta chain emerged from a study of OX40 agonist ivuxolimab in advanced cancers. In the study overall: Cancers in dose escalation were hepatocellular, melanoma, renal cell and head and neck.

Germline lookup yields CDR1 LGHNA and CDR2 YNFKEQ. The CDR3 sequence is 14 residues long. Trimming left V 3 bases short and J 0 bases short, with 9 bases between. Sequenced by immunoSEQ multiplex PCR; TCRdb stores in-frame clones only, minus some. There are about 83,000 clones in the sample; less than 85% occur only once, and 6.5% to 8% lies in the top ten. The study's findings and limits: On average, a greater number of expanded clones characterised CD8+ T cells relative to CD4+.

A word on this clone: Its antigen is currently unknown.

The sequencing used CD4+ or CD8+ T cells sorted from blood, collected in a trial of the OX40 agonist ivuxolimab. The chain couples TRBV4-2 to TRBJ2-7, with D possibly being TRBD2 (6 bases). The clonotype was recovered from an adult with an advanced solid tumor such as melanoma, head and neck, liver or kidney cancer. The DNA for the CDR3 is TGTGCCAGCAGCCAGGCCGGGGGCTCCTACGAGCAGTACTTC. Protein product: CASSQAGGSYEQYF.